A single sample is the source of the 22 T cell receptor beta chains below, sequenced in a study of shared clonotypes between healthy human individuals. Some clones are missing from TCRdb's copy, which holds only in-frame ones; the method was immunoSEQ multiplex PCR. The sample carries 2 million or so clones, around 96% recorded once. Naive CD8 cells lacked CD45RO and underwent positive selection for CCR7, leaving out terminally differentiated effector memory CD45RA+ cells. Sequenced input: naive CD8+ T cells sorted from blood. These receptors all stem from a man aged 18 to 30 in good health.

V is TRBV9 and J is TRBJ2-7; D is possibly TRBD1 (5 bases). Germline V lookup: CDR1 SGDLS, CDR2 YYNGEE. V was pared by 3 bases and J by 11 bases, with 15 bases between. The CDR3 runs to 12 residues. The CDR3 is CASSGTDDSKYF. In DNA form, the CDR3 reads TGTGCCAGCAGCGGGACCGACGACAGCAAGTACTTC.

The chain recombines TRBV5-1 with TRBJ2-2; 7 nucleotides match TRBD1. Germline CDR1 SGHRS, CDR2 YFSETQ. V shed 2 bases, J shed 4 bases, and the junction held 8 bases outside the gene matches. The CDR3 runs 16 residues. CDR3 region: CASSLQMTGSTGELFF. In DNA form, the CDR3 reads TGCGCCAGCAGCTTACAAATGACAGGGAGCACCGGGGAGCTGTTTTTT.

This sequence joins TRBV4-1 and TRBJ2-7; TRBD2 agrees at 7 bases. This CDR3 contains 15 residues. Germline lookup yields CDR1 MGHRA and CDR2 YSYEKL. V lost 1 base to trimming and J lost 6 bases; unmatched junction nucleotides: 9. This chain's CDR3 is CASSQVVSGHSEQYF. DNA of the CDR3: TGCGCCAGCAGCCAAGTTGTTAGCGGGCATTCCGAGCAGTACTTC.

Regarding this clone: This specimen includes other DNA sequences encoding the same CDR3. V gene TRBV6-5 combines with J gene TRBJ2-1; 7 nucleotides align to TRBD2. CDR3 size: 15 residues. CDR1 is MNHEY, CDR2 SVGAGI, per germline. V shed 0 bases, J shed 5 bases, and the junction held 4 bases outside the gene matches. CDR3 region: CASSYSSSGDNEQFF. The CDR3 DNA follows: TGTGCCAGCAGTTACTCGTCTAGCGGAGACAATGAGCAGTTCTTC.

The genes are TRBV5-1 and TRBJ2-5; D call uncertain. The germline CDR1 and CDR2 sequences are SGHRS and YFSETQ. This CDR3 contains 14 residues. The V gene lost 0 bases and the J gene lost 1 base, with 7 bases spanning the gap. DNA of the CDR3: TGCGCCAGCAGCTTGGTCATCAGCCAAGAGACCCAGTACTTC. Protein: CASSLVISQETQYF.

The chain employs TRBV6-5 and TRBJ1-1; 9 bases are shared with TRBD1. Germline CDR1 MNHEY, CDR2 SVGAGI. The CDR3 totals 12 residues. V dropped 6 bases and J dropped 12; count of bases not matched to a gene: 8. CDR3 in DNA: TGTGCCAGCAGCTACGGGACAGGGATGTCTTTCTTT. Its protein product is CASSYGTGMSFF.

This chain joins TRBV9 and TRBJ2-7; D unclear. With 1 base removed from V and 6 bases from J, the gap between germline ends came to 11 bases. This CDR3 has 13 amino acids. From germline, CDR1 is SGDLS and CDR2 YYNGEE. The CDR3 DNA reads TGTGCCAGCAGCGTACAGCTAGGTTCCGAGCAGTACTTC. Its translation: CASSVQLGSEQYF.

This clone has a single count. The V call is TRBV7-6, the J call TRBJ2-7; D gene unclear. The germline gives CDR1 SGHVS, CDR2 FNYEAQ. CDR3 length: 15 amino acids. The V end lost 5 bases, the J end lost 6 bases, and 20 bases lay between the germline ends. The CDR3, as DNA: TGTGCCAGCAGCCCAAACCCGGACGAGAGTGGCGAGCAGTACTTC. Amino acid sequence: CASSPNPDESGEQYF.

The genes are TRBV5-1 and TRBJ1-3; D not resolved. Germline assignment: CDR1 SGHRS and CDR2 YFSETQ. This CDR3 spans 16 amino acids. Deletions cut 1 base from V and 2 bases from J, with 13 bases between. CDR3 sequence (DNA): TGCGCCAGCAGCTTGACCCGGTCTAACCCTGGAAACACCATATATTTT. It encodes CASSLTRSNPGNTIYF.

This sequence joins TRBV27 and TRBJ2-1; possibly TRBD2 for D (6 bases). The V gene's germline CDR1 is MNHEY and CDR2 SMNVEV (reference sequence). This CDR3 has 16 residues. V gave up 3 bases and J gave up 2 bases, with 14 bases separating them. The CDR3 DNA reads TGTGCCAGCAGTTTTACTAGCCCAATCGCCTACAATGAGCAGTTCTTC. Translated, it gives CASSFTSPIAYNEQFF.

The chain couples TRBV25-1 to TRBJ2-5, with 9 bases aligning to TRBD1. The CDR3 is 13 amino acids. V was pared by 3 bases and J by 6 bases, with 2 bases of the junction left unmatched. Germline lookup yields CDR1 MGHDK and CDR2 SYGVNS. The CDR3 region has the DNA TGTGCCAGCAGTGAGGGGACAGGGAAGACCCAGTACTTC. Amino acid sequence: CASSEGTGKTQYF.

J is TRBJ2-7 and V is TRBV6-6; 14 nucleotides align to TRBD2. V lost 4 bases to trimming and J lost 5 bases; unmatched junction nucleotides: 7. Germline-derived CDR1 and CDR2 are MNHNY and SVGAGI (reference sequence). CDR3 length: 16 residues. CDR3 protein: CASSFGTSGSVHEQYF. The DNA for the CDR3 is TGTGCCAGCAGTTTCGGGACTAGCGGGAGTGTCCACGAGCAGTACTTC.

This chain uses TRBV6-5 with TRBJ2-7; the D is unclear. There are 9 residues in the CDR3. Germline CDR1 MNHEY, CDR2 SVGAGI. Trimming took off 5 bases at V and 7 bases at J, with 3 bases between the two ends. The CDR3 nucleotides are TGTGCCAGCAGTAAGGAGCAGTACTTC. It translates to CASSKEQYF.

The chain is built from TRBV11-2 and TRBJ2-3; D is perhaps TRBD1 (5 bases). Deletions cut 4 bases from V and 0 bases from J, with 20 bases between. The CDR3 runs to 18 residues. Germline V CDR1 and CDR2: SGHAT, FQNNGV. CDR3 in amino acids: CASSYRNPHVTSTDTQYF. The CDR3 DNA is TGTGCCAGCAGCTACAGGAACCCACACGTTACTAGCACAGATACGCAGTATTTT.

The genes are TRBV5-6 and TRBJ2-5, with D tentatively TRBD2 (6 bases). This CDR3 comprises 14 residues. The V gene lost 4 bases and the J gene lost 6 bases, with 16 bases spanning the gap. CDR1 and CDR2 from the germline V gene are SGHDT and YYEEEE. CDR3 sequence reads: CASSLQEEGKTQYF. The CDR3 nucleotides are TGTGCCAGCAGCCTCCAAGAGGAGGGTAAGACCCAGTACTTC.

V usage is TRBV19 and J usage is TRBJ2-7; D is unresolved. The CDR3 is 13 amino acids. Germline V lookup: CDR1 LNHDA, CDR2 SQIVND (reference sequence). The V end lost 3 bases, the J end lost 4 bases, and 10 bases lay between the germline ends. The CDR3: CASSMGSIYEQYF. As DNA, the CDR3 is TGTGCCAGTAGTATGGGCAGCATTTACGAGCAGTACTTC.

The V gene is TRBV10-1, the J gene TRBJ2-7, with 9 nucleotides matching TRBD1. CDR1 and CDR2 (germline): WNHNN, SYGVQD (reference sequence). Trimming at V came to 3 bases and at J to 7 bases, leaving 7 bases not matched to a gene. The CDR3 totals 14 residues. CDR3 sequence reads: CASSENRGLGEQYF. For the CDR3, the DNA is TGCGCCAGCAGTGAAAACAGGGGGCTGGGGGAGCAGTACTTC.

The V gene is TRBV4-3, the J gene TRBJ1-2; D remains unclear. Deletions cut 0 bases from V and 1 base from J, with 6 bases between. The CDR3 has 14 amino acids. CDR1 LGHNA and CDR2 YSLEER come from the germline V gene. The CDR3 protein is CASSQDMFNYGYTF. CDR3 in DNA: TGCGCCAGCAGCCAAGATATGTTTAACTATGGCTACACCTTC.

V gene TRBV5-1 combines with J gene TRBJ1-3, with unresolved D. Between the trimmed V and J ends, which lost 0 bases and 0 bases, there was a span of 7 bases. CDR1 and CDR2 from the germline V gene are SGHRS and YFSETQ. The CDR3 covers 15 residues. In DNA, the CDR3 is TGCGCCAGCAGCTTGGGGTCAGACTCTGGAAACACCATATATTTT. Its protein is CASSLGSDSGNTIYF.

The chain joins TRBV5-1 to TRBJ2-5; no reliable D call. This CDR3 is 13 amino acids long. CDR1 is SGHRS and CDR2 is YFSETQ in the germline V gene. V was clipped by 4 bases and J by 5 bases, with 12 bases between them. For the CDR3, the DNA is TGCGCCAGCAGCGTGGCAGATGATGAGACCCAGTACTTC. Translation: CASSVADDETQYF. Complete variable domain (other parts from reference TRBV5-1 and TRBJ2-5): KAGVTQTPRYLIKTRGQQVTLSCSPISGHRSVSWYQQTPGQGLQFLFEYFSETQRNKGNFPGRFSGRQFSNSRSEMNVSTLELGDSALYLCASSVADDETQYFGPGTRLLVL.

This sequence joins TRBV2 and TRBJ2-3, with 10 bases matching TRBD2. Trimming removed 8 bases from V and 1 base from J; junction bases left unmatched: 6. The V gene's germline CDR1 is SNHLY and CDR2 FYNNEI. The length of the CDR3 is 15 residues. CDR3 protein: CASETGTSGTDTQYF. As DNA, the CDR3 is TGTGCCAGCGAGACCGGGACTAGCGGCACAGATACGCAGTATTTT.

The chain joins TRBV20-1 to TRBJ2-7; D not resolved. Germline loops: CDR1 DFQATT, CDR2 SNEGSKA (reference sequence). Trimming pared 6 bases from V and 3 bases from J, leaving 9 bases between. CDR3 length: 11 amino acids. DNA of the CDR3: TGCAGTGCCATGATAATCTACGAGCAGTACTTC. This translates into CSAMIIYEQYF.